The clone carrying this T cell receptor delta chain was counted only a few times. What it binds is not known. Sequences come from RNA converted to cDNA by reverse transcription. Multiplex PCR used pooled V-gene forward primers and a constant-region reverse primer to amplify CDR3s. TCRdb made new clone calls on the multiplex PCR reads using CATT. The top ten hold 0.5% to 0.55% of the sample, which has roughly 55,000 delta-chain clones, about 16% seen once. This specimen comes from a study of Vδ1+ human thymocytes. General observations from the study: In the thymus, TRG and TRD repertoires looked highly polyclonal with Gaussian CDR3 lengths.

The CDR3 is 17 residues long. J lost 1 base, V lost 5 bases, and 13 bases had no gene match. CDR1 and CDR2 (germline): TSWWSYY, QGS. V usage is TRDV1 and J usage is TRDJ1; 7 bases are shared with TRDD3. This clonotype originated in a boy younger than two who had congenital heart surgery. Sample: Vdelta1+ gamma-delta thymocytes from the thymus. Subset defined: FACS-sorted CD3+ TCRalphabeta- TCRVdelta1+ TCRVdelta2- thymocytes. CDR3 in amino acids: CALGPSPVLGITDKLIF. As DNA, the CDR3 is TGTGCTCTTGGGCCTTCTCCCGTACTGGGGATCACCGATAAACTCATCTTT.